This T cell receptor (beta chain) was captured in a study of radiation and T cells in renal cell carcinoma. The study, taken as a whole, reports: Irradiated tumors held more dominant CDR3 motifs than control tumors.

CDR1 is MNHNS and CDR2 is SASEGT in the germline V gene. V was clipped by 6 bases and J by 8 bases, with 20 bases between them. This CDR3 is built from 15 residues. The sample's treatment: treatment-naive control, cytoreductive nephrectomy. Controls included 4 female and around ten male donors, resected 2011 to 2014. Assay used: immunoSEQ multiplex PCR; TCRdb lists only in-frame clones, some missing. The sample yields thousands of clones, under 70% seen once. Worth noting for this clone: Its antigen is undetermined.

The chain couples TRBV6-1 to TRBJ2-1; perhaps TRBD1 as D (5 bases). This clonotype was obtained from a human donor with renal cell carcinoma. The sequencing here drew on tumor tissue, taken from a patient whose treatment was nephrectomy without radiotherapy. The CDR3 DNA reads as TGTGCCAGCAGCAGTGGGCAGGGTACCTTGGATGAGCAGTTCTTC. It is translated as CASSSGQGTLDEQFF.